This TCR beta chain was found in a study of shared clonotypes between healthy human individuals. Clones were sequenced by immunoSEQ multiplex PCR, and TCRdb holds only the in-frame ones, with some missing. The table shows 2 million to 2.5 million clones, with about 94% occurring only once. V was cut by 6 bases and J by 5 bases, with 19 bases left in between. CDR1 and CDR2 from the germline V gene are MNHEY and SVGAGI. The CDR3 consists of 15 residues. The sequence was obtained from a man in his late teens or twenties in good health. The rearrangement uses TRBV6-5 and TRBJ1-1; D might be TRBD1 (6 bases). The sequencing sample was made of naive CD4+ T cells sorted from blood. This sample's subset: CD45RA+ positively selected. The CDR3: CASSLGGQSRTEAFF. In DNA form, the CDR3 reads TGTGCCAGCAGCCTAGGCGGACAGTCTAGGACTGAAGCTTTCTTT.